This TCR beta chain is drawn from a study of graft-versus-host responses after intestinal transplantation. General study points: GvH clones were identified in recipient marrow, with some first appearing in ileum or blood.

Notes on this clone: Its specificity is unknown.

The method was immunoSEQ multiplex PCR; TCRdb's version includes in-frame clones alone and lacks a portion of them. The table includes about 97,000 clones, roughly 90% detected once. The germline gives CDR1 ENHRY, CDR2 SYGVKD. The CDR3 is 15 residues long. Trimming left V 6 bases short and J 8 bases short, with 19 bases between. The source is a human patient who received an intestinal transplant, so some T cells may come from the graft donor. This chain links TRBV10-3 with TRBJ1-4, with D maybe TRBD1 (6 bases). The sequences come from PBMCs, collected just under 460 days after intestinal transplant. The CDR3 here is CAIRDPARGEEKLFF. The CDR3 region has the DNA TGTGCCATCAGGGACCCAGCCAGGGGAGAGGAAAAACTGTTTTTT.